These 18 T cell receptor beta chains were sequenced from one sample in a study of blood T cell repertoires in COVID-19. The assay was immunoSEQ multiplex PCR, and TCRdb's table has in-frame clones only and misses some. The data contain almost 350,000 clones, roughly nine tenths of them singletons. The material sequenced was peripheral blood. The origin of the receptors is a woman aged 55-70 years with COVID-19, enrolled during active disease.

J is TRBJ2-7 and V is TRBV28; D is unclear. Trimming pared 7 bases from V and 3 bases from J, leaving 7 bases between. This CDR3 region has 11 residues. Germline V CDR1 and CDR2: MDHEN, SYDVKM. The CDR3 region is CASIQNYEQYF. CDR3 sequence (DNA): TGTGCCAGCATACAGAACTACGAGCAGTACTTC. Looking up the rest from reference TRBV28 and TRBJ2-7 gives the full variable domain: DVKVTQSSRYLVKRTGEKVFLECVQDMDHENMFWYRQDPGLGLRLIYFSYDVKMKEKGDIPEGYSVSREKKERFSLILESASTNQTSMYLCASIQNYEQYFGPGTRLTVT.

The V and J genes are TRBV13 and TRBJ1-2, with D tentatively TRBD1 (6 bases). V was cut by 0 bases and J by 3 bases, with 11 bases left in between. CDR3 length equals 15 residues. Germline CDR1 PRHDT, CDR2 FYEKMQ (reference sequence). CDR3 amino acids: CASSLGTGDHYGYTF. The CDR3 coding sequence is TGTGCCAGCAGCTTAGGGACAGGAGACCACTATGGCTACACCTTC.

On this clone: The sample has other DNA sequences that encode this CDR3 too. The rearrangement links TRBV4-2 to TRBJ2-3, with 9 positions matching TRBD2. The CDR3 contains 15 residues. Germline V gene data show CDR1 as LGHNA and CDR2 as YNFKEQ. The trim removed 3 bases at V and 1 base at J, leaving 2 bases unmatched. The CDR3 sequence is CASSQSSGGTDTQYF. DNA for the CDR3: TGTGCCAGCAGCCAGTCTAGCGGGGGCACAGATACGCAGTATTTT.

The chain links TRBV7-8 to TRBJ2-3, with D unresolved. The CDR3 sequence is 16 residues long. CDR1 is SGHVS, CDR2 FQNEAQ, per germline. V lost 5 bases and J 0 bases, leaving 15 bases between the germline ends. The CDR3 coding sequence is TGTGCCAGCAGCGCCCGACAAATAGTAAGCACAGATACGCAGTATTTT. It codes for CASSARQIVSTDTQYF.

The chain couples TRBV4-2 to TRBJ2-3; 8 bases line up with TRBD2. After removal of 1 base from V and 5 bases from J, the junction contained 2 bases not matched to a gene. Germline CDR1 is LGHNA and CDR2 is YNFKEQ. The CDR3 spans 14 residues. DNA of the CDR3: TGTGCCAGCAGCCAAGCACTAGCGGTAGATACGCAGTATTTT. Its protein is CASSQALAVDTQYF.

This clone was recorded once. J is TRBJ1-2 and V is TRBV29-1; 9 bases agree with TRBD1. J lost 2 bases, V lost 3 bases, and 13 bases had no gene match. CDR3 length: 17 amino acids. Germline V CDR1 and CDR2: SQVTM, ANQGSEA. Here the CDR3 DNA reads TGCAGCGTTGACCCCAACCGGAGGGACAGGGTGAACTATGGCTACACCTTC. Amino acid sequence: CSVDPNRRDRVNYGYTF. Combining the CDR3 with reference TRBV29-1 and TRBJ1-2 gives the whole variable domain SAVISQKPSRDICQRGTSLTIQCQVDSQVTMMFWYRQQPGQSLTLIATANQGSEATYESGFVIDKFPISRPNLTFSTLTVSNMSPEDSSIYLCSVDPNRRDRVNYGYTFGSGTRLTVV.

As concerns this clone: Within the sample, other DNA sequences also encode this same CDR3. The CDR3 reads CASSLTSGQETQYF. The CDR3 nucleotides read TGCGCCAGCAGCTTGACTAGCGGCCAAGAGACCCAGTACTTC. The J gene is TRBJ2-5, the V gene TRBV5-1, with 8 bases matching TRBD2. The length of the CDR3 is 14 residues. Germline-derived CDR1 and CDR2 are SGHRS and YFSETQ. The V gene end was trimmed by 1 base and the J gene end by 1 base; junction bases not matched to a gene: 0.

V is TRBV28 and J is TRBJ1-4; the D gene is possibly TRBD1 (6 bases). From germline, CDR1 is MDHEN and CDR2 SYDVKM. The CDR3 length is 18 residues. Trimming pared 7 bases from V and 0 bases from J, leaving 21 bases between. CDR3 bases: TGTGCCAGCACGCGGGGGACAATGCGTAGGGCAACTAATGAAAAACTGTTTTTT. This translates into CASTRGTMRRATNEKLFF.

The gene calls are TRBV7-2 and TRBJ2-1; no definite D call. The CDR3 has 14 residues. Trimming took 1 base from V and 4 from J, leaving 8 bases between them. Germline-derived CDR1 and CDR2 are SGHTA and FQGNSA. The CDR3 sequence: CASSLGPGYNEQFF. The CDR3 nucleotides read TGTGCCAGCAGCTTAGGTCCAGGATACAATGAGCAGTTCTTC.

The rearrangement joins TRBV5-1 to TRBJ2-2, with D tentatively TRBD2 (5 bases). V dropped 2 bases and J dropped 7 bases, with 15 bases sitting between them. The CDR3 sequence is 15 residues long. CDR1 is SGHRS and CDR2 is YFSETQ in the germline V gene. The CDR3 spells CASSFDWSGVGELFF. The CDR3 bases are TGCGCCAGCAGCTTTGACTGGTCCGGGGTCGGGGAGCTGTTTTTT.

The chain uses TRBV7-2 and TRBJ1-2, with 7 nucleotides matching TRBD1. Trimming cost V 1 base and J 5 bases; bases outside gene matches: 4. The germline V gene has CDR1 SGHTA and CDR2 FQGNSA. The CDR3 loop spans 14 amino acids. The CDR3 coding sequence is TGTGCCAGCAGCTTAGAGAACAGGGGATATGGCTACACCTTC. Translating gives CASSLENRGYGYTF.

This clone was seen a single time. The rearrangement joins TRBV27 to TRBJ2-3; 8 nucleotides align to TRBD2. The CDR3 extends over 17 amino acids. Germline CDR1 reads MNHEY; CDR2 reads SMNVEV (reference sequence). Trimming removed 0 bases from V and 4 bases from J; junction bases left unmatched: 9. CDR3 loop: CASSLSVLGGGADTQYF. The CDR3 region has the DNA TGTGCCAGCAGTTTATCGGTACTCGGGGGGGGTGCAGATACGCAGTATTTT.

CDR3 amino acids: CASSGQGNQPQHF. The CDR3 coding sequence is TGTGCCAGCAGTGGGCAGGGCAATCAGCCCCAGCATTTT. The J gene is TRBJ1-5, the V gene TRBV2, with unresolved D. The length of the CDR3 is 13 residues. Germline CDR1 and CDR2: SNHLY and FYNNEI. The germline V and J ends were trimmed by 4 bases and 2 bases, with 6 bases remaining between them.

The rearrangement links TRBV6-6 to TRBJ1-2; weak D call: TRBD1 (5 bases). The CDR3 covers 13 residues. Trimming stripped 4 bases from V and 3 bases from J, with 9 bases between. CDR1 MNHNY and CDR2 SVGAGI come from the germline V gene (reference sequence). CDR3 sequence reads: CASSLGVDYGYTF. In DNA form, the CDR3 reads TGTGCCAGCAGTTTAGGGGTGGACTATGGCTACACCTTC.

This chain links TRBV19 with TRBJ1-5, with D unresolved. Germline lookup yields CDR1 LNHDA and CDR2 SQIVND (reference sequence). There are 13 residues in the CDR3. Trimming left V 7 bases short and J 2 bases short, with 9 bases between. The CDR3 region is CASNPERNQPQHF. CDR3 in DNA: TGTGCCAGTAACCCAGAACGCAATCAGCCCCAGCATTTT.

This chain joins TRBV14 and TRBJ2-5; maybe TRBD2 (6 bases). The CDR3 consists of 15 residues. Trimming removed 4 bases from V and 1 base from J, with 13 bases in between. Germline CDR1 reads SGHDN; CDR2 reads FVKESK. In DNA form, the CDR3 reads TGTGCCAGCAGCCCCATGGCGGGGACCCAAGAGACCCAGTACTTC. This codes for CASSPMAGTQETQYF.

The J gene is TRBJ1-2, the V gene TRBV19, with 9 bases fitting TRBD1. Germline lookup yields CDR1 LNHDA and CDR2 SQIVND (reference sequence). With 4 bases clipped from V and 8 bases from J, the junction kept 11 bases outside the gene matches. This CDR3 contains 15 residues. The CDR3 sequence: CASSTGDRERDGYTF. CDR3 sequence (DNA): TGTGCCAGTAGTACGGGGGACAGGGAACGTGACGGCTACACCTTC.

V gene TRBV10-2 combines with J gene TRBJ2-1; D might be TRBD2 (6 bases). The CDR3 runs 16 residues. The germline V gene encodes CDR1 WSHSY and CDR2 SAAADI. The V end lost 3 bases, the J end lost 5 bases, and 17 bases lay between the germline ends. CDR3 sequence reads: CASSEVGGGINNEQFF. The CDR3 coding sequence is TGCGCCAGCAGTGAAGTCGGTGGGGGGATAAACAATGAGCAGTTCTTC.